This T cell receptor (beta chain) was observed in a study of OX40 agonist ivuxolimab in advanced cancers. Using immunoSEQ multiplex PCR, the repertoire was profiled, and TCRdb retains in-frame clones only, with some absent. This table holds 25,000 to 30,000 clones, about nine tenths found once. Trimming took off 2 bases at V and 6 bases at J, with 22 bases between the two ends. CDR1 and CDR2 from the germline V gene are SGHTA and FQGNSA. CDR3 length equals 17 residues. This receptor was obtained from an adult with an advanced solid tumor such as melanoma, head and neck, liver or kidney cancer. The material sequenced was CD4+ or CD8+ T cells sorted from blood, taken in a trial of the OX40 agonist ivuxolimab. This chain links TRBV7-2 with TRBJ1-2; D remains ambiguous. The chain's CDR3 is CASSLPYLGAAKDGYTF. CDR3 nucleotides: TGTGCCAGCAGCTTACCTTATCTCGGAGCAGCTAAGGATGGCTACACCTTC.